The rows below give T cell receptor beta chains drawn from one sample of a study of lymphopenia after photon versus proton radiotherapy. Repertoires were generated with immunoSEQ multiplex PCR, while TCRdb's copy carries only in-frame clones and drops some. The table includes 55,000 to 70,000 clones, approximately 91% detected once. This sample comprised peripheral blood, obtained from a patient treated with photon-based radiotherapy. The receptors come from a woman in her 70s with pancreatic cancer. CDR3s include the opening cysteine and the closing phenylalanine or tryptophan. D genes are given only for firm matches. Clone size is not always given. Where it is, it says once, few, many or a class for expanded clones.

CDR3nt	CDR3aa	v_gene	d_gene	len	abundance	j_gene
TGCGCCAGCAGCCACCAGGGACAGGGAGGCTCCTACGAGCAGTACTTC	CASSHQGQGGSYEQYF	TRBV4-1	TRBD1	16	NA	TRBJ2-7
TGTGCCAGCAGCTGGGGACTAGCGGGGGGAAACGAGCAGTACTTC	CASSWGLAGGNEQYF	TRBV5-4	TRBD2	15	NA	TRBJ2-7
TGTGCCAGCAGCGAAAAACAGGGGACTACCGGCTACACCTTC	CASSEKQGTTGYTF	TRBV9	TRBD1	14	NA	TRBJ1-2
TGCGCCAGCAGCCAAGATAGTAGCACAGATACGCAGTATTTT	CASSQDSSTDTQYF	TRBV4-3	NA	14	NA	TRBJ2-3
TGTGCCAGTAGTATAGGGGCCCCGGGGACTAGCGGGATCACAGATACGCAGTATTTT	CASSIGAPGTSGITDTQYF	TRBV19	TRBD2	19	NA	TRBJ2-3
TGTGCCATCAGTGAAGGGAGCCTCTGGGATACGCAGTATTTT	CAISEGSLWDTQYF	TRBV10-3	NA	14	NA	TRBJ2-3
TGTGCCTGGAGTCTTGAGGGGGCCACTGAAGCTTTCTTT	CAWSLEGATEAFF	TRBV30	TRBD1	13	NA	TRBJ1-1
TGTGCCAGCACCCTCCTCCGACAGGGAAACACTGAAGCTTTCTTT	CASTLLRQGNTEAFF	TRBV28	TRBD1	15	NA	TRBJ1-1
TGTGCCAGCAGCGGACGACTAGCGGGAGTTAATGAGCAGTTCTTC	CASSGRLAGVNEQFF	TRBV7-2	TRBD2	15	NA	TRBJ2-1
TGTGCCAGCAGTTTATGGGGGATTAACACCGGGGAGCTGTTTTTT	CASSLWGINTGELFF	TRBV28	NA	15	once	TRBJ2-2
TGTGCCAGCAGCTTGCCAACCTCTGGGGCCAACGTCCTGACTTTC	CASSLPTSGANVLTF	TRBV5-5	NA	15	NA	TRBJ2-6
TGTGCCAGCAGTTTATCCCGTGGGGTCCAGGGGTACCAAGAGACCCAGTACTTC	CASSLSRGVQGYQETQYF	TRBV27	NA	18	NA	TRBJ2-5
TGTGCCAGCAGTCTCACCGGGAATCAGCCCCAGCATTTT	CASSLTGNQPQHF	TRBV7-2	NA	13	NA	TRBJ1-5
TGCGCCAGCAGCCAAGATTTACCGGGGCCCTACGAGCAGTACTTC	CASSQDLPGPYEQYF	TRBV4-3	NA	15	NA	TRBJ2-7
TGTGCCAGCAGTGTCCAGTACCCGGAAAAACTGTTTTTT	CASSVQYPEKLFF	TRBV2	NA	13	few	TRBJ1-4
TGTGCCAGCTCACCAGATCCTTGGACTAGCGAGTACAATGAGCAGTTCTTC	CASSPDPWTSEYNEQFF	TRBV18	TRBD2	17	NA	TRBJ2-1
TGTGCCAGCAGCTTGGATTCAAGGCCGAACACTGAAGCTTTCTTT	CASSLDSRPNTEAFF	TRBV5-6	NA	15	NA	TRBJ1-1
TGTGCCAGCACTTCCCGTAGCGGGAGAGCCTCCGAGCAGTACTTC	CASTSRSGRASEQYF	TRBV6-6	TRBD2	15	once	TRBJ2-7
TGTGCCAGCAGCTTAGAAGCCGGGACTACAAACCCCTACGAGCAGTACTTC	CASSLEAGTTNPYEQYF	TRBV7-6	TRBD2	17	NA	TRBJ2-7
TGTGCCAGCAGTTACGAATGGGACAGCTCCTACAATGAGCAGTTCTTC	CASSYEWDSSYNEQFF	TRBV6-5	TRBD1	16	NA	TRBJ2-1
TGTGCCAGTAGTTGGCAGGGGGCCCCCTACGAGCAGTACTTC	CASSWQGAPYEQYF	TRBV19	TRBD1	14	NA	TRBJ2-7
TGTGCCAGCAGCTTGGGCGCAACTAATGAAAAACTGTTTTTT	CASSLGATNEKLFF	TRBV5-6	NA	14	NA	TRBJ1-4
TGTGCCAGCAGCGTACGAGGGACGGAACTTTCGATCGAGACCCAGTACTTC	CASSVRGTELSIETQYF	TRBV9	NA	17	NA	TRBJ2-5
TGTGCCAGCAGCTTAGGCGGACTAGCGGTACAAGAGACCCAGTACTTC	CASSLGGLAVQETQYF	TRBV7-8	TRBD2	16	NA	TRBJ2-5
TGTGCCAGCAGCCAAGATAATTACGGGAGCGGTTACAATGAGCAGTTCTTC	CASSQDNYGSGYNEQFF	TRBV4-2	NA	17	NA	TRBJ2-1
TGTGCCAGCAGTGGCCCAGCGGATACGGTTCATACGCAGTATTTT	CASSGPADTVHTQYF	TRBV28	NA	15	NA	TRBJ2-3
TGTGCCAGCAGTTTCCGATGGAGTGGGTCGGGAACTGAAGCTTTCTTT	CASSFRWSGSGTEAFF	TRBV28	NA	16	few	TRBJ1-1
TGCAGTGCTAGAGAGGACAATGAGCAGTTCTTC	CSAREDNEQFF	TRBV20-1	NA	11	NA	TRBJ2-1
TGTGCCAGCAGCCAAGGGGACTCTGGAAACACCATATATTTT	CASSQGDSGNTIYF	TRBV4-2	NA	14	NA	TRBJ1-3
TGTGCCAGCAGCTTAGACAGGGGGCCCTATGGCTACACCTTC	CASSLDRGPYGYTF	TRBV7-2	TRBD1	14	NA	TRBJ1-2
TGTGCCAGCAGCCGGTCAGGGACGAACACCGGGGAGCTGTTTTTT	CASSRSGTNTGELFF	TRBV5-4	NA	15	NA	TRBJ2-2
TGTGCCAGTCTTCGGACAGGGGGTAACTATGGCTACACCTTC	CASLRTGGNYGYTF	TRBV19	TRBD1	14	NA	TRBJ1-2
TGTGCCAGCAGCTCCGCGGTAGGATACACAGATACGCAGTATTTT	CASSSAVGYTDTQYF	TRBV11-2	NA	15	NA	TRBJ2-3
TGTGCCAGCAGCTTAGAAGGAAAACCCGAAAAACTGTTTTTT	CASSLEGKPEKLFF	TRBV7-9	NA	14	once	TRBJ1-4
TGCGCCAGCAGCGCCCCCACGACGGGTTCCGGGGAGCTGTTTTTT	CASSAPTTGSGELFF	TRBV4-1	NA	15	NA	TRBJ2-2
TGTGCCAGCAGTGGGGGGACCGCGGGTTGGAGCTACACCTTC	CASSGGTAGWSYTF	TRBV2	NA	14	once	TRBJ1-2
TGTGCCAGCAGCCCCGCGGGACTAGCGGGAGGGAACATTCAGTACTTC	CASSPAGLAGGNIQYF	TRBV9	TRBD2	16	NA	TRBJ2-4
TGTGCCAGCAGCGGGGGAGGCTACGAGCAGTACTTC	CASSGGGYEQYF	TRBV7-2	NA	12	NA	TRBJ2-7
TGTGCCAGCAGCTTACCAGCGGGGAGGGGCTACAATGAGCAGTTCTTC	CASSLPAGRGYNEQFF	TRBV7-2	TRBD2	16	NA	TRBJ2-1
TGTGCCAGTAGTGACGACAGGCGTGCTGGGGCCAACGTCCTGACTTTC	CASSDDRRAGANVLTF	TRBV19	NA	16	NA	TRBJ2-6
TGTGCCAGCTCCTATAGCGGGACCCAAGAGACCCAGTACTTC	CASSYSGTQETQYF	TRBV18	TRBD2	14	NA	TRBJ2-5
TGTGCCAGCTTATACCCGGGAGCACAGAAGTATGGCTACACCTTC	CASLYPGAQKYGYTF	TRBV6-9	NA	15	NA	TRBJ1-2
TGTGCCAGCAGTTTTTCTGGACAGGGCTTTTACGAGCAGTACTTC	CASSFSGQGFYEQYF	TRBV28	TRBD1	15	once	TRBJ2-7
TGCGCCAGCAGCTTGGATGGGTGGACTGAAGCTTTCTTT	CASSLDGWTEAFF	TRBV5-1	NA	13	NA	TRBJ1-1
TGTGCCAGCAGTCGAGCTGGGATGAAGGTGACGGCCGGGGAGCTGTTTTTT	CASSRAGMKVTAGELFF	TRBV28	NA	17	NA	TRBJ2-2